The next 4 T cell receptor beta chains were all read from a single sample in a study of blood T cell repertoires in COVID-19. Here immunoSEQ multiplex PCR was the method, and the copy in TCRdb shows in-frame clones only, minus some. The sample shows 240,000 or so clones, about four fifths of them seen only once. Sequencing was done on a sample of peripheral blood. These receptors came from a young man who had recovered from COVID-19.

V usage is TRBV6-5 and J usage is TRBJ1-3; D gene unclear. The CDR3 runs to 13 residues. With 2 bases removed from V and 14 bases from J, the gap between germline ends came to 16 bases. Germline lookup yields CDR1 MNHEY and CDR2 SVGAGI. Here the CDR3 DNA reads TGTGCCAGCAGTTACGAAAGAGAGAGCGTCCTATATTTT. Protein: CASSYERESVLYF.

This clone showed up just once. Other DNA sequences in this specimen translate into the identical CDR3. The chain recombines TRBV28 with TRBJ1-2, with a weak D call TRBD1 (6 bases). V lost 6 bases and J 4 bases, leaving 15 bases between the germline ends. Germline CDR1 and CDR2: MDHEN and SYDVKM. CDR3 size: 14 residues. As DNA, the CDR3 is TGTGCCAGCAGCTACCCACGGGGGGCCTATGGCTACACCTTC. Its translation: CASSYPRGAYGYTF.

V and J are TRBV15 and TRBJ1-1; perhaps TRBD1 as D (5 bases). The CDR3 length is 14 residues. Per germline, CDR1 LNHNV and CDR2 YYDKDF (reference sequence). The V end was cut by 5 bases, the J end by 6 bases, with 16 bases between. CDR3 sequence reads: CATSLQGPIAEAFF. The CDR3 nucleotides are TGTGCCACCAGCTTGCAGGGCCCCATCGCTGAAGCTTTCTTT. Supplemented by reference TRBV15 and TRBJ1-1, the full variable domain reads DAMVIQNPRYQVTQFGKPVTLSCSQTLNHNVMYWYQQKSSQAPKLLFHYYDKDFNNEADTPDNFQSRRPNTSFCFLDIRSPGLGDTAMYLCATSLQGPIAEAFFGQGTRLTVV.

As regards this clone: Other DNA variants within this sample encode the same CDR3. The V and J genes are TRBV5-1 and TRBJ2-3, with D unresolved. The CDR3 has 15 residues. The germline V gene encodes CDR1 SGHRS and CDR2 YFSETQ. V shed 0 bases and J shed 1 base, with 9 bases lying between them. The CDR3 nucleotides read TGCGCCAGCAGCTTGGCCTCAGGCGGCACAGATACGCAGTATTTT. Encoded protein: CASSLASGGTDTQYF.